A selection of T cell receptor beta chains follows, all from one sample in a study of blood T cells in healthy people across ages. TCRdb redid the calling of the 5' RACE reads with MiXCR, one entry per CDR3 protein. The table shows around 850,000 distinct CDR3 sequences, with 35% to 40% occurring only once. Input material: blood. The receptors come from a man in his late teens or twenties in good health. CDR3s include the opening cysteine and the closing phenylalanine or tryptophan. The D gene is left open where the match is weak. Size tells how often a clone was seen (once, few, many) or the class of an expanded clone, and some rows leave it out.

CDR3 DNA,CDR3 protein,clone size,V gene,J gene,D gene
TGCAGTGCTAGTAGGCCGGGCGGCAATCAGCCCCAGCATTTT,CSASRPGGNQPQHF,-,TRBV20-1,TRBJ1-5,-
TGCGCCAGCAGCCAAGGAACTAGCGGCTTGAGCCTCTCCTACAATGAGCAGTTCTTC,CASSQGTSGLSLSYNEQFF,-,TRBV4-1,TRBJ2-1,TRBD2
TGTGCCAGCACCATCGGCGGGACCTCGTCCTACGAGCAGTACTTC,CASTIGGTSSYEQYF,many,TRBV12-3/TRBV12-4,TRBJ2-7,-
TGTGCCAGCAGTTTGGATGCGGGGGTAACAGATACGCAGTATTTT,CASSLDAGVTDTQYF,-,TRBV12-3/TRBV12-4,TRBJ2-3,TRBD2
TGTGCCAGCAGCTTAGTGGGGGTGTTAAGCAATCAGCCCCAGCATTTT,CASSLVGVLSNQPQHF,-,TRBV7-2,TRBJ1-5,-
TGTGCCAGCAGTATTGACAGGGGGGTTAATGAAAAACTGTTTTTT,CASSIDRGVNEKLFF,-,TRBV12-3/TRBV12-4,TRBJ1-4,TRBD1
TGTGCCAGCAGCCAAGTGTTCAGGGGGCCTAACACTGAAGCTTTCTTT,CASSQVFRGPNTEAFF,few,TRBV3-1,TRBJ1-1,TRBD1
TGCAGTGCTGTGGGTGGCGGGGAAACCTACGAGCAGTACTTC,CSAVGGGETYEQYF,few,TRBV20-1,TRBJ2-7,-
TGTGCCAGCAGCCAAAGAGGAAAAGAGCAGTACTTC,CASSQRGKEQYF,-,TRBV14,TRBJ2-5,-
TGCGCCAGCAGCTTCCCCGACAGGGGGCACAATGAGCAGTACTTC,CASSFPDRGHNEQYF,-,TRBV5-1,TRBJ2-5,TRBD1
TGCAGTGCCGGGGTGGGGGAGACCCAGTACTTC,CSAGVGETQYF,-,TRBV20-1,TRBJ2-5,-
TGCGCCAGCAGCCCCCACAGGGCGAACACTGAAGCTTTCTTT,CASSPHRANTEAFF,few,TRBV5-1,TRBJ1-1,-
TGCAGTGCTAGAAGGTGGGGCCGGGTGAATGAGCAGTTCTTC,CSARRWGRVNEQFF,many,TRBV20-1,TRBJ2-1,-
TGTGCCAGCAACCCCCTAGCGGGGGAAGAGACCCGGTACTTC,CASNPLAGEETRYF,-,TRBV2,TRBJ2-7,TRBD2
TGTGCCAGCAGGTCTATGGGGACCGGGGTTAGCGAAAAACTGTTTTTT,CASRSMGTGVSEKLFF,-,TRBV2,TRBJ1-4,-
TGTGCCAGCTCACCTACTGGGACAACGAACACTGAAGCTTTCTTT,CASSPTGTTNTEAFF,-,TRBV18,TRBJ1-1,-
TGTGCCAGCAAGGGGCGGCAAATGAACACTGAAGCTTTCTTT,CASKGRQMNTEAFF,-,TRBV12-3/TRBV12-4,TRBJ1-1,-
TGTGCCAGCAGCTCCGAGGGGACAGGCCTAGGCAGCTCTGGGGCCAACGTCCTGACTTTC,CASSSEGTGLGSSGANVLTF,-,TRBV7-9,TRBJ2-6,TRBD1
TGTGCCAGCAGCCAAGGGACACTAGCGGGGGGCGACACAGATACGCAGTATTTT,CASSQGTLAGGDTDTQYF,-,TRBV4-2,TRBJ2-3,TRBD2
TGTGCCAGCAGTACTGACAGGGGGCGGAACACTGAAGCTTTCTTT,CASSTDRGRNTEAFF,-,TRBV12-3/TRBV12-4,TRBJ1-1,TRBD1
TGTGCCAGCAGTGAGAACAGGGACACAGATACGCAGTATTTT,CASSENRDTDTQYF,-,TRBV2,TRBJ2-3,-
TGTGCCTGGAGTCACTTTAGCGGGGCGTCCTACGAGCAGTACTTC,CAWSHFSGASYEQYF,-,TRBV30,TRBJ2-7,TRBD2
TGTGCCAGCAGCGGAATCAGTAGGGGTGAGCAGTTCTTC,CASSGISRGEQFF,many,TRBV6-6,TRBJ2-1,-
TGTGCCAGTAGTCCCCAGGGGGCAAAGTATGGCTACACCTTC,CASSPQGAKYGYTF,-,TRBV19,TRBJ1-2,TRBD1
TGTGCCAGCAGTACGATGCCGGGACAGAAAGAGACCCAGTACTTC,CASSTMPGQKETQYF,-,TRBV6-2/TRBV6-3,TRBJ2-5,TRBD1
TGTGCCAGCAGTAGGCGGGGGGAAAACACCGGGGAGCTGTTTTTT,CASSRRGENTGELFF,-,TRBV12-3/TRBV12-4,TRBJ2-2,TRBD2
TGTGCCAGCAGCCCCCCGGGACAGATATTCTTGAACACTGAAGCTTTCTTT,CASSPPGQIFLNTEAFF,-,TRBV7-9,TRBJ1-1,TRBD1
TGTGCCAGCAGTCCTATAGGCAGGGGTCCCTACAATGAGCAGTACTTC,CASSPIGRGPYNEQYF,-,TRBV14,TRBJ2-5,-
TGTGCCGGCAGCTCCGACAGAAACAATCAGCCCCAGCATTTT,CAGSSDRNNQPQHF,-,TRBV3-1,TRBJ1-5,-
TGCAGCGTAAAAACCGGGACAGGGAACACTGAAGCTTTCTTT,CSVKTGTGNTEAFF,-,TRBV29-1,TRBJ1-1,TRBD1
TGTGCCAGCAGTCAGGGAATTGAGCAGTTCTTC,CASSQGIEQFF,few,TRBV7-9,TRBJ2-1,-
TGTGCCAGCAGCTTGGACCTGGGAGATACGCAGTATTTT,CASSLDLGDTQYF,-,TRBV5-6,TRBJ2-3,-
TGTGCCAGCAGCATGCGGGGTCCAGAGACCCAGTACTTC,CASSMRGPETQYF,many,TRBV7-2,TRBJ2-5,-
TGTGCCAGCAGCTTAGTCGTAGAGCTATATGGCTACACCTTC,CASSLVVELYGYTF,-,TRBV7-9,TRBJ1-2,-
TGTGCCACACAAACCGGGGGGGATACGCAGTATTTT,CATQTGGDTQYF,-,TRBV12-3/TRBV12-4,TRBJ2-3,TRBD2
TGTGCCAGCAGGGTTCGCGATGAGCAGTACTTC,CASRVRDEQYF,-,TRBV28,TRBJ2-7,-
TGTGCCAGCAGCTACCCCACCGGGGAGCTGTTTTTT,CASSYPTGELFF,few,TRBV6-2/TRBV6-3,TRBJ2-2,-
TGTGCCAGCAGAAAAAGACAGGCTACAACTAATGAAAAACTGTTTTTT,CASRKRQATTNEKLFF,-,TRBV2,TRBJ1-4,-
TGTGCCAGCAGCGTACGGGACAGCTACGAGCAGTACTTC,CASSVRDSYEQYF,-,TRBV7-3,TRBJ2-7,TRBD1
TGCAGTGCAGTCAGGCTAGCGGGGGGGCAGGGTGCAGATACGCAGTATTTT,CSAVRLAGGQGADTQYF,few,TRBV20-1,TRBJ2-3,TRBD2
TGTGCCAGCAGCTCCCGACAGGGGGTATACGAGCAGTACTTC,CASSSRQGVYEQYF,few,TRBV7-2,TRBJ2-7,TRBD1
TGTGCCAGCACCTTGGGACAGGGCCTAGCTAGGGAACTGTTTTTT,CASTLGQGLARELFF,-,TRBV7-9,TRBJ1-4,TRBD1
TGCAGCGTTGAACCGGGGGCGAAGGAGCAGTTCTTC,CSVEPGAKEQFF,many,TRBV29-1,TRBJ2-1,-
TGTGCCAGCAGTGAGAGTAGGACTAGCGGGACCTTCTACGAGCAGTACTTC,CASSESRTSGTFYEQYF,-,TRBV25-1,TRBJ2-7,TRBD2
TGCAGTGCTACGACAGGACGGGACACCGGGGAGCTGTTTTTT,CSATTGRDTGELFF,-,TRBV20-1,TRBJ2-2,-
TGTGCCAGCAGCCAAGATCGGGGAGGCCCAGATACGCAGTATTTT,CASSQDRGGPDTQYF,-,TRBV14,TRBJ2-3,-
TGCGCCAGCAGCCAAGATTTTACAGCCAATCAGCCCCAGCATTTT,CASSQDFTANQPQHF,few,TRBV4-3,TRBJ1-5,-
TGTGCCAGCAGAGTGACAGGGGGAACCACAGATACGCAGTATTTT,CASRVTGGTTDTQYF,few,TRBV12-3/TRBV12-4,TRBJ2-3,TRBD1
TGTGCCAGCAGCCAAGGACAGGGGGCGGATGAGACCCAGTACTTC,CASSQGQGADETQYF,-,TRBV3-1,TRBJ2-5,TRBD1
TGTGCCAGCAGTTACACCGCTGGCACTGAAGCTTTCTTT,CASSYTAGTEAFF,-,TRBV6-5,TRBJ1-1,-
TGCGCCAGCAGCCAAGATGCCAGCGGCTCGTGGAATGAGCAGTTCTTC,CASSQDASGSWNEQFF,-,TRBV4-1,TRBJ2-1,-
TGTGCCAGCAGTTTCTCTGGCACAAAAGAGACCCAGTACTTC,CASSFSGTKETQYF,-,TRBV12-3/TRBV12-4,TRBJ2-5,-
TGTGCCAGCAGCTTAGATCGACTAGCGGAGAGCACAGATACGCAGTATTTT,CASSLDRLAESTDTQYF,-,TRBV7-8,TRBJ2-3,TRBD2
TGTGCCAGCAGTAAGGCACAGAATAATGAAAAACTGTTTTTT,CASSKAQNNEKLFF,-,TRBV12-3/TRBV12-4,TRBJ1-4,-